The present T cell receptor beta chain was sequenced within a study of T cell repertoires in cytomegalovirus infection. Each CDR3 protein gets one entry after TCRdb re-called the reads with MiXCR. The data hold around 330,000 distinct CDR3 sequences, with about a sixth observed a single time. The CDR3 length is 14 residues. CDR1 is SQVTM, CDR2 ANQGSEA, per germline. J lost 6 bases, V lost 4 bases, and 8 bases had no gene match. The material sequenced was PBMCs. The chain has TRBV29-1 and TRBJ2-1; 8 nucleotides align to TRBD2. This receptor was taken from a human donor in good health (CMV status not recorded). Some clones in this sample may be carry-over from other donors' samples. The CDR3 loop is CSVVSGGGANEQFF. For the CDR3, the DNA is TGCAGCGTTGTCTCGGGGGGGGGTGCCAATGAGCAGTTCTTC.